Listed below are T cell receptor beta chains from one sample, sequenced in a study of blood T cell repertoires in COVID-19. Repertoires were generated with immunoSEQ multiplex PCR, while TCRdb's copy carries only in-frame clones and drops some. Of some 240,000 clones in the sample, about 86% were seen once. The specimen was PBMCs or T cells enriched from blood (not recorded which). These receptors all stem from a woman in her 40s with acute COVID-19. The CDR3 runs from the conserved cysteine through the conserved F or W. The order of the fields is J gene, clone size, CDR3 length, D gene, V gene, CDR3 DNA, CDR3 protein. A D gene is named only where the DNA matches it firmly. Clone size is stated in some rows and not others, as once, few, many or a class when expanded.

TRBJ2-7 NA 11 NA TRBV6-6 TGTGCCAGCAGTTCTACCTACGAGCAGTACTTC CASSSTYEQYF
TRBJ2-3 NA 17 NA TRBV4-1 TGCGCCAGCAGCCAAGATCCGATAGCCGGAAGCACAGATACGCAGTATTTT CASSQDPIAGSTDTQYF
TRBJ1-6 once 17 NA TRBV28 TGTGCCAGCAGTTTTACCGCACCCGGCTCCTATAATTCACCCCTCCACTTT CASSFTAPGSYNSPLHF
TRBJ2-1 NA 15 NA TRBV11-2 TGTGCCAGCAGCTTCCCACGGGACTTATCCAATGAGCAGTTCTTC CASSFPRDLSNEQFF
TRBJ1-1 NA 13 NA TRBV30 TGTGCCTGGAGCGAGGAGCTAGACACTGAAGCTTTCTTT CAWSEELDTEAFF
TRBJ2-1 NA 17 TRBD2 TRBV9 TGTGCCAGCAGCGTAGGACCCGGGACTAGCGGATACAATGAGCAGTTCTTC CASSVGPGTSGYNEQFF
TRBJ2-5 NA 11 NA TRBV6-5 TGTGCCAGCGAGGGTTTAGAGACCCAGTACTTC CASEGLETQYF
TRBJ2-3 NA 15 TRBD1 TRBV7-2 TGTGCCAGCAGCTCCAGGGGGCGAGCGACAGATACGCAGTATTTT CASSSRGRATDTQYF
TRBJ1-1 NA 12 NA TRBV13 TGTGCCACAAATACAGGGAAAAGTGAAGCTTTCTTT CATNTGKSEAFF
TRBJ2-1 NA 18 TRBD2 TRBV4-2 TGTGCCAGCAGCCATCAACTTTCAGCGGGAGGGCCCTACAATGAGCAGTTCTTC CASSHQLSAGGPYNEQFF
TRBJ2-1 NA 16 TRBD2 TRBV7-2 TGTGCCAGCAGCTTAGCGCTAGCGGGAGGATACAATGAGCAGTTCTTC CASSLALAGGYNEQFF
TRBJ1-2 once 16 TRBD1 TRBV27 TGTGCCAGCAGTACAGACCGGGGACAGAATAACTATGGCTACACCTTC CASSTDRGQNNYGYTF
TRBJ2-3 once 13 TRBD2 TRBV5-4 TGTGCCAGCAGTCAGACTAGCGGGAGAACCCAGTATTTT CASSQTSGRTQYF
TRBJ2-7 once 14 NA TRBV5-1 TGCGCCAGCAGCTTGAGTGGGAGCTCCTACGAGCAGTACTTC CASSLSGSSYEQYF
TRBJ2-7 NA 15 TRBD2 TRBV25-1 TGTGCCAGCAGTGACCCGGGACTAGCGACTTCCGAGCAGTACTTC CASSDPGLATSEQYF
TRBJ2-5 NA 16 TRBD2 TRBV19 TGTGCCAGTAGTTACAGAGGGCTCCTAGCGGTGGAGACCCAGTACTTC CASSYRGLLAVETQYF
TRBJ2-7 once 15 NA TRBV25-1 TGTGCCAGCAGTGATACCGGTAGAAATAGCTACGAGCAGTACTTC CASSDTGRNSYEQYF
TRBJ2-5 many 13 NA TRBV20-1 TGCAGTGCTAGTGTCCCGGGGGGCGAGACCCAGTACTTC CSASVPGGETQYF
TRBJ2-3 NA 14 TRBD1 TRBV9 TGTGCCAGCAGCGCGGGACAGGTCGAAGATACGCAGTATTTT CASSAGQVEDTQYF
TRBJ2-7 NA 15 TRBD1 TRBV19 TGTGCCAGTAGTCCTGGACAGGGTCAGTTCTACGAGCAGTACTTC CASSPGQGQFYEQYF
TRBJ2-7 NA 15 NA TRBV9 TGTGCCAGCAGCCCACACCGGGACACAACCTACGAGCAGTACTTC CASSPHRDTTYEQYF
TRBJ2-1 NA 18 TRBD2 TRBV27 TGTGCCAGCAGTCCAACGATTAGCGGGATGGGCTCCTACAATGAGCAGTTCTTC CASSPTISGMGSYNEQFF
TRBJ1-5 NA 12 NA TRBV28 TGTGCCAGCAGCGAATCGGGAGTGCCTCGGGATTTT CASSESGVPRDF
TRBJ2-1 once 13 NA TRBV29-1 TGCAGCGGATCGGGGATGGTTCGCAATGAGCAGTTCTTC CSGSGMVRNEQFF
TRBJ2-7 NA 15 TRBD1 TRBV5-8 TGTGCCAGCAGCAGAGGGACAGGTGAGCTCTACGAGCAGTACTTC CASSRGTGELYEQYF
TRBJ2-5 NA 14 TRBD1 TRBV5-1 TGCGCCAGCAGCTTGGCCGGGACAGAAGAGACCCAGTACTTC CASSLAGTEETQYF
TRBJ1-5 once 10 NA TRBV2 TGTGCCAGCAGTGCTAGGCCCCAGCATTTT CASSARPQHF
TRBJ2-5 many 15 TRBD1 TRBV9 TGTGCCAGCAGCGTAGATCAGGGGGCCAAAGAGACCCAGTACTTC CASSVDQGAKETQYF
TRBJ2-3 NA 12 NA TRBV9 TGTGCCAGCAGCGTAGTAACAGATACGCAGTATTTT CASSVVTDTQYF
TRBJ2-1 NA 15 TRBD1 TRBV29-1 TGCAGCGTTGCCGGGACAGGGAGCTCCTACAATGAGCAGTTCTTC CSVAGTGSSYNEQFF
TRBJ2-5 NA 14 TRBD1 TRBV5-4 TGTGCCAGCAGCTTCGGGACAGGGGTCGAGACCCAGTACTTC CASSFGTGVETQYF
TRBJ2-7 NA 14 TRBD2 TRBV7-8 TGTGCCAGCACCCCGATGCGGGAGGGGTACGAGCAGTACTTC CASTPMREGYEQYF
TRBJ1-2 NA 14 NA TRBV5-5 TGTGCCAGCAGTGATTGGTTAGCTAACTATGGCTACACCTTC CASSDWLANYGYTF
TRBJ2-2 NA 15 NA TRBV2 TGTGCCAGCGAAACCGGGACTGTTGGTACCGGGGAGCTGTTTTTT CASETGTVGTGELFF